The 25 T cell receptor beta chains below all came from one sample that was sequenced in a study of T cell responses to AZD1222 COVID-19 vaccine. TCRdb's table, derived via immunoSEQ multiplex PCR, lists solely in-frame clones and lacks some. Of around 60,000 clones listed, about four fifths were seen once; the top ten hold roughly 27%. The material sequenced was peripheral blood, taken 28 days after the second AZD1222 dose. Receptors were obtained from an adult who received the AZD1222 COVID-19 vaccine.

The V gene is TRBV27, the J gene TRBJ2-1; D perhaps matches TRBD2 (6 bases). Germline loops: CDR1 MNHEY, CDR2 SMNVEV (reference sequence). Trimming pared 2 bases from V and 7 bases from J, leaving 12 bases between. The CDR3 consists of 14 residues. CDR3 nucleotide sequence: TGTGCCAGCAGTTTAATGGCGGGAAGGAATGAGCAGTTCTTC. Translating it yields CASSLMAGRNEQFF.

The V and J genes are TRBV27 and TRBJ2-3, with D possibly being TRBD2 (6 bases). Germline V gene sequence: CDR1 MNHEY, CDR2 SMNVEV (reference sequence). The CDR3 runs 14 residues. V was clipped by 5 bases and J by 6 bases, with 15 bases between them. The CDR3 sequence: CASSPTRLVDTQYF. Written as DNA, the CDR3 is TGTGCCAGCAGTCCGACCCGACTAGTGGATACGCAGTATTTT.

This chain connects TRBV5-1 to TRBJ2-7; 8 bases match TRBD1. Looked up from germline, CDR1 is SGHRS and CDR2 is YFSETQ. V lost 5 bases to trimming and J lost 5 bases; unmatched junction nucleotides: 12. This CDR3 region has 15 residues. CDR3 bases: TGCGCCAGCAGGACCGGACAGGGTATGATCGACGAGCAGTACTTC. Protein: CASRTGQGMIDEQYF.

The chain joins TRBV7-6 to TRBJ2-3; 12 bases map to TRBD2. This CDR3 is built from 16 residues. The ends lost 0 bases at V and 6 bases at J; junction bases unmatched: 4. Germline V gene sequence: CDR1 SGHVS, CDR2 FNYEAQ. CDR3 sequence (DNA): TGTGCCAGCAGCTTAGCTGCTAGCGGGAGGGATGATACGCAGTATTTT. This sequence encodes CASSLAASGRDDTQYF.

This clone was recorded once. The chain is built from TRBV11-2 and TRBJ1-1; TRBD1 matches 7 bases. Losses at the gene ends were 4 bases for V and 4 bases for J; bases not matched to a gene: 9. The CDR3 spans 15 residues. Germline loops: CDR1 SGHAT, CDR2 FQNNGV. The CDR3 is CASSWEMTGPTEAFF. Written as DNA, the CDR3 is TGTGCCAGCAGCTGGGAGATGACAGGGCCCACTGAAGCTTTCTTT.

The V gene is TRBV30, the J gene TRBJ2-7, with no clear D. This CDR3 contains 13 residues. Germline V gene data show CDR1 as GTSNPN and CDR2 as SVGIG (reference sequence). V was shortened by 5 bases and J by 6 bases, with 17 bases between the two germline ends. The CDR3 reads CAWALATRVEQYF. CDR3 nucleotide sequence: TGTGCCTGGGCCCTGGCTACCCGGGTCGAGCAGTACTTC.

The chain employs TRBV4-3 and TRBJ2-1, with 10 bases lining up with TRBD2. The CDR3 covers 16 residues. Per germline, CDR1 LGHNA and CDR2 YSLEER. The J segment lost 9 bases and the V segment lost 0 bases, leaving 8 bases of the junction unmatched. DNA of the CDR3: TGCGCCAGCAGCCAAGAAACGGGACTAGCGCTTGGTGAGCAGTTCTTC. This codes for CASSQETGLALGEQFF.

The V gene is TRBV7-2, the J gene TRBJ2-3, with 13 bases matching TRBD2. Germline CDR1 and CDR2: SGHTA and FQGNSA. CDR3 size: 19 residues. With V trimmed by 1 base and J by 4 bases, 11 bases remained unmatched. CDR3 nucleotide sequence: TGTGCCAGCAGCTTAGAACCGGGACTAGCGGGACCCGGGGCAGATACGCAGTATTTT. Translating it yields CASSLEPGLAGPGADTQYF. Full variable domain (outside the CDR3, taken from reference TRBV7-2 and TRBJ2-3): GAGVSQSPSNKVTEKGKDVELRCDPISGHTALYWYRQSLGQGLEFLIYFQGNSAPDKSGLPSDRFSAERTGGSVSTLTIQRTQQEDSAVYLCASSLEPGLAGPGADTQYFGPGTRLTVL.

The chain has TRBV30 and TRBJ1-1, with D maybe TRBD1 (5 bases). CDR3 length equals 14 residues. V lost 7 bases, J lost 1 base, and 16 bases lay in between. The germline CDR1 and CDR2 sequences are GTSNPN and SVGIG (reference sequence). The chain's CDR3 is CAFRKGASNTEAFF. CDR3 coding DNA: TGTGCCTTCAGAAAAGGGGCCTCGAACACTGAAGCTTTCTTT.

This chain links TRBV2 with TRBJ2-1; D is uncertain. This CDR3 is 14 amino acids long. Germline V CDR1 and CDR2: SNHLY, FYNNEI. With 2 bases removed from V and 3 bases from J, the gap between germline ends came to 8 bases. Here the CDR3 DNA reads TGTGCCAGCAGTGAATGGAACGGCTACAATGAGCAGTTCTTC. Translation: CASSEWNGYNEQFF.

The J gene is TRBJ1-1, the V gene TRBV7-8; TRBD1 is a possible D gene (5 bases). The CDR3 extends over 15 amino acids. Trimming pared 1 base from V and 0 bases from J, leaving 9 bases between. Per the germline V gene, CDR1 is SGHVS and CDR2 is FQNEAQ. The CDR3 DNA sequence: TGTGCCAGCAGCTTAGAGGGGACGGTGAACACTGAAGCTTTCTTT. Its translation is CASSLEGTVNTEAFF.

This clone was found once. The chain combines TRBV29-1 with TRBJ2-1, with 10 bases lining up with TRBD2. Germline trimming cut 6 bases from V and 4 bases from J; bases unmatched to any gene: 3. Germline CDR1 SQVTM, CDR2 ANQGSEA. CDR3 length: 13 residues. This CDR3 reads CSVGLAVYNEQFF. For the CDR3, the DNA is TGCAGCGTCGGACTAGCGGTTTACAATGAGCAGTTCTTC.

The V call is TRBV27, the J call TRBJ2-5; a possible D gene is TRBD2 (6 bases). This CDR3 has 15 amino acids. V was cut by 4 bases and J by 6 bases, with 18 bases left in between. In germline, CDR1 is MNHEY, CDR2 SMNVEV (reference sequence). CDR3 sequence: CASSSTGTGLKTQYF. Written as DNA, the CDR3 is TGTGCCAGCAGTTCGACCGGGACTGGCCTAAAGACCCAGTACTTC.

The chain uses TRBV30 and TRBJ2-1; possibly TRBD1 or TRBD2 for D (5 bases each). Germline loops: CDR1 GTSNPN, CDR2 SVGIG (reference sequence). There are 15 residues in the CDR3. V lost 1 base, J lost 5 bases, and 15 bases lay in between. The CDR3 DNA is TGTGCCTGGAGTGCCACGGGACGGATCGACAATGAGCAGTTCTTC. It codes for CAWSATGRIDNEQFF.

The genes are TRBV18 and TRBJ1-5; TRBD1 agrees at 9 bases. J lost 4 bases, V lost 1 base, and 5 bases had no gene match. Germline loops: CDR1 KGHSH, CDR2 LQKENI. CDR3 length equals 16 residues. The CDR3 spells CASSPLVGQGNQPQHF. The CDR3 DNA reads as TGTGCCAGCTCACCACTCGTCGGACAGGGGAATCAGCCCCAGCATTTT.

This clone was found a few times. The chain has TRBV19 and TRBJ1-5; D unclear. The CDR3 consists of 17 residues. The V gene lost 1 base and the J gene lost 2 bases, with 15 bases spanning the gap. Germline CDR1 is LNHDA and CDR2 is SQIVND (reference sequence). CDR3 sequence reads: CASSIVRTRGRNQPQHF. In DNA, the CDR3 is TGTGCCAGTAGTATAGTAAGGACCCGAGGGCGCAATCAGCCCCAGCATTTT.

This clone was counted a single time. The chain carries TRBV11-3 and TRBJ2-1; 8 nucleotides align to TRBD2. V was pared by 1 base and J by 6 bases, with 8 bases of the junction left unmatched. This CDR3 region has 16 residues. Per germline, CDR1 SGHNT and CDR2 YENEEA. In DNA, the CDR3 is TGTGCCAGCAGCTTAGGTCGGGGGGGATCGAGCAATGAGCAGTTCTTC. Encoded protein: CASSLGRGGSSNEQFF.

This clone has a single count. The rearrangement links TRBV5-1 to TRBJ1-3; perhaps TRBD1 as D (5 bases). Per germline, CDR1 SGHRS and CDR2 YFSETQ. Trimming pared 4 bases from V and 3 bases from J, leaving 8 bases between. The CDR3 covers 13 residues. In nucleotides, the CDR3 is TGCGCCAGCAGCGGGGGGTATGGAAACACCATATATTTT. Amino acid sequence: CASSGGYGNTIYF.

The rearrangement joins TRBV6-5 to TRBJ1-3, with TRBD1 as a possible D gene (5 bases). The CDR3 is 15 residues long. Germline V gene sequence: CDR1 MNHEY, CDR2 SVGAGI. The ends were cut back, 4 bases at V and 1 base at J, with 11 bases in the middle. CDR3 protein: CASSLTAGSGNTIYF. Here the CDR3 DNA reads TGTGCCAGCAGTTTGACAGCGGGATCTGGAAACACCATATATTTT.

This clone came up once. The gene calls are TRBV11-1 and TRBJ2-7; D possibly corresponds to TRBD2 (5 bases). The germline CDR1 and CDR2 sequences are SGHAT and FQDESV (reference sequence). The V gene lost 2 bases and the J gene lost 6 bases, with 8 bases spanning the gap. This CDR3 has 12 residues. Here the CDR3 reads CASSLQRGEQYF. In DNA, the CDR3 is TGTGCCAGCAGCTTACAACGGGGCGAGCAGTACTTC.

The chain couples TRBV18 to TRBJ2-7, with 9 bases matching TRBD1. The CDR3 has 16 residues. The J segment lost 0 bases and the V segment lost 1 base, leaving 4 bases of the junction unmatched. Germline V CDR1 and CDR2: KGHSH, LQKENI. The CDR3 loop is CASSPLAGQGSYEQYF. The CDR3, as DNA: TGTGCCAGCTCACCACTGGCGGGACAGGGCTCCTACGAGCAGTACTTC. The variable domain in full, completed from reference TRBV18 and TRBJ2-7, reads NAGVMQNPRHLVRRRGQEARLRCSPMKGHSHVYWYRQLPEEGLKFMVYLQKENIIDESGMPKERFSAEFPKEGPSILRIQQVVRGDSAAYFCASSPLAGQGSYEQYFGPGTRLTVT.

This clone was counted between two and nine times. The chain couples TRBV7-2 to TRBJ1-1; D is possibly TRBD1 (6 bases). There are 14 residues in the CDR3. Per germline, CDR1 SGHTA and CDR2 FQGNSA. The V and J ends lost 3 bases and 5 bases respectively, with 13 bases between them. CDR3 DNA sequence: TGTGCCAGCAGCTTGCAGGGGCCGGGGACTGAAGCTTTCTTT. Its protein is CASSLQGPGTEAFF.

V usage is TRBV5-1 and J usage is TRBJ2-7, with 9 bases identical to TRBD1. The CDR3 is 13 amino acids. Germline trimming cut 4 bases from V and 5 bases from J; bases unmatched to any gene: 4. Per germline, CDR1 SGHRS and CDR2 YFSETQ. CDR3 sequence reads: CASSGTGLHEQYF. The CDR3 DNA follows: TGCGCCAGCAGCGGGACAGGGCTCCACGAGCAGTACTTC. Complete variable domain (other parts from reference TRBV5-1 and TRBJ2-7): KAGVTQTPRYLIKTRGQQVTLSCSPISGHRSVSWYQQTPGQGLQFLFEYFSETQRNKGNFPGRFSGRQFSNSRSEMNVSTLELGDSALYLCASSGTGLHEQYFGPGTRLTVT.

This clone came up once. V gene TRBV27 combines with J gene TRBJ1-2; 9 nucleotides agree with TRBD1. CDR1 and CDR2 (germline): MNHEY, SMNVEV (reference sequence). This CDR3 spans 13 amino acids. The trim removed 6 bases at V and 10 bases at J, leaving 9 bases unmatched. CDR3 protein: CASRSVGDRAYTF. The CDR3 nucleotides read TGTGCCAGCAGATCCGTTGGGGACAGGGCCTACACCTTC.

V is TRBV3-1 (or the pseudogene TRBV3-2) and J is TRBJ2-5, with D tentatively TRBD1 or TRBD2 (7 bases each). CDR3 size: 18 residues. The V gene lost 0 bases and the J gene lost 7 bases, with 24 bases spanning the gap. Germline CDR1 and CDR2: LGHDT and YNNKEL (reference sequence). For the CDR3, the DNA is TGTGCCAGCAGCCAAGAGTTCAGCGGGACAGTGGACACAGGGACCCAGTACTTC. Protein: CASSQEFSGTVDTGTQYF.